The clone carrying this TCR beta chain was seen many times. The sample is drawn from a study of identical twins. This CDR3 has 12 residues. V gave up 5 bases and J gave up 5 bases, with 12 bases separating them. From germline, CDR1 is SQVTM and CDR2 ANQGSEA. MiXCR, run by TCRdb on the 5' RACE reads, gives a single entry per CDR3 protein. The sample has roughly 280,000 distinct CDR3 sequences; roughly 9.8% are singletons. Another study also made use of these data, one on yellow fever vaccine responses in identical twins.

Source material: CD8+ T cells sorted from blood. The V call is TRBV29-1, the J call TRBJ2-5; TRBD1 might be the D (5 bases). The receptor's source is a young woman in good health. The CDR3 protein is CSVRTLLETQYF. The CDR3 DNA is TGCAGCGTTAGGACACTTCTGGAGACCCAGTACTTC.